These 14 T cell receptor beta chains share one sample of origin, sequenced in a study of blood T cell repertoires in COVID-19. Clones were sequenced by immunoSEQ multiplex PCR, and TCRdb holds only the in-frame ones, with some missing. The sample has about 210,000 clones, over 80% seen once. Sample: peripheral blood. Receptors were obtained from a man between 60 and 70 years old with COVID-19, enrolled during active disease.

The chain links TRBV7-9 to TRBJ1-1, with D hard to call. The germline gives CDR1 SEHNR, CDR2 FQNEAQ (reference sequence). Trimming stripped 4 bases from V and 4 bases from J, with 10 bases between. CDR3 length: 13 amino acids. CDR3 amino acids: CASSSISITEAFF. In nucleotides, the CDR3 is TGTGCCAGCAGCTCTATTTCAATCACTGAAGCTTTCTTT. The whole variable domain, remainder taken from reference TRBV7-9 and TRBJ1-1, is DTGVSQNPRHKITKRGQNVTFRCDPISEHNRLYWYRQTLGQGPEFLTYFQNEAQLEKSRLLSDRFSAERPKGSFSTLEIQRTEQGDSAMYLCASSSISITEAFFGQGTRLTVV.

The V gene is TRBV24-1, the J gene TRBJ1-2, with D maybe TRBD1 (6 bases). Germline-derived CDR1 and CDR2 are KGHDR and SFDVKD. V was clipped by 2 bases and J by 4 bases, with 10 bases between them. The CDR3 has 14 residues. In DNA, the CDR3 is TGTGCCACCAGTGATTCAGGGGATGGCTATGGCTACACCTTC. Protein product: CATSDSGDGYGYTF.

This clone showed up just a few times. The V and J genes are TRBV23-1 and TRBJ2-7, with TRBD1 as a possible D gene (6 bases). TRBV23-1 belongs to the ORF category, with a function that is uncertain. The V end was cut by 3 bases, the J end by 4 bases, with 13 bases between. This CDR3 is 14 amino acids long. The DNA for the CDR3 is TGCGCCAGCAGTCAGCCAGGGGCCTTGTACGAGCAGTACTTC. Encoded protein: CASSQPGALYEQYF.

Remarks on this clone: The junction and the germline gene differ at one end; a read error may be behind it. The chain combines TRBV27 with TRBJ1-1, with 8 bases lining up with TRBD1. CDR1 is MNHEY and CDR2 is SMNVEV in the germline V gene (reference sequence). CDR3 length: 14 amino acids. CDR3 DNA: TGTGCCAGCAGTCTATCCGGGACAGGCGCACGGGCTTTCTTT. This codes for CASSLSGTGARAFF.

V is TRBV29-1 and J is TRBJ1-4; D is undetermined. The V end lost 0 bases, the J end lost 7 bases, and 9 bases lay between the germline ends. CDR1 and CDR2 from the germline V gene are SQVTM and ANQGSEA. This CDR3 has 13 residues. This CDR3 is CSVEEGGSEKLFF. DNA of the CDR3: TGCAGCGTTGAAGAGGGAGGGAGTGAAAAACTGTTTTTT.

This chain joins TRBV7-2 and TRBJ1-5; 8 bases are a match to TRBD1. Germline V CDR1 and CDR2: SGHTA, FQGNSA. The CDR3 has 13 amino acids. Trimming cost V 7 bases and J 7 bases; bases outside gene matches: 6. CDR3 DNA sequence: TGTGCCAGCACCGACAGGGGTGGACAGCCCCAGCATTTT. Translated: CASTDRGGQPQHF.

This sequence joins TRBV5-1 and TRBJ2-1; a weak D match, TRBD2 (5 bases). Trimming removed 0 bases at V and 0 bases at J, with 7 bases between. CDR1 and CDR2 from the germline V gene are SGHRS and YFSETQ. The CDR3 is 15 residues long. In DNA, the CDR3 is TGCGCCAGCAGCTTGGCGGGGAGCTCCTACAATGAGCAGTTCTTC. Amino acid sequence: CASSLAGSSYNEQFF. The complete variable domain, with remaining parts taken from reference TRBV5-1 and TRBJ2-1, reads KAGVTQTPRYLIKTRGQQVTLSCSPISGHRSVSWYQQTPGQGLQFLFEYFSETQRNKGNFPGRFSGRQFSNSRSEMNVSTLELGDSALYLCASSLAGSSYNEQFFGPGTRLTVL.

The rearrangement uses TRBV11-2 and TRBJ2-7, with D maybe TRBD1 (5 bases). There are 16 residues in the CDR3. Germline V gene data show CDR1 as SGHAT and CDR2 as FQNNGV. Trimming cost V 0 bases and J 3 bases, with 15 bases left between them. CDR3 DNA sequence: TGTGCCAGCAGCTTAGAAGGGGCCAAGAATAACTACGAGCAGTACTTC. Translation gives CASSLEGAKNNYEQYF.

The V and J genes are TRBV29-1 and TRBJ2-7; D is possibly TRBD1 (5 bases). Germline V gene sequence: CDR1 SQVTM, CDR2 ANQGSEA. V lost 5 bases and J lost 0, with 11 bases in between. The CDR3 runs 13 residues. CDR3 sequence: CSVRQMSSYEQYF. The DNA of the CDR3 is TGCAGCGTTCGACAGATGAGCTCCTACGAGCAGTACTTC.

CDR3 residues: CSVLRGQGSQYF. CDR3 nucleotides: TGCAGCGTTCTTCGGGGACAGGGGTCGCAGTATTTT. V and J are TRBV29-1 and TRBJ2-3; TRBD1 matches 10 bases. J gave up 10 bases and V 5 bases, and 6 bases lay outside the gene matches. The CDR3 length is 12 residues. Germline CDR1 SQVTM, CDR2 ANQGSEA.

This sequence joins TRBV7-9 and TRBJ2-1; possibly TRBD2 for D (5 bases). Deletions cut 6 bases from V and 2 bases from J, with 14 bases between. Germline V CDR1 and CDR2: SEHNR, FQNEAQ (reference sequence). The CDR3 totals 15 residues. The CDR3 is CASSFHSRAYNEQFF. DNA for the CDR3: TGTGCCAGCAGTTTCCACTCGCGGGCCTACAATGAGCAGTTCTTC. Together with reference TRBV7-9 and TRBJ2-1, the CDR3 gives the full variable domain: DTGVSQNPRHKITKRGQNVTFRCDPISEHNRLYWYRQTLGQGPEFLTYFQNEAQLEKSRLLSDRFSAERPKGSFSTLEIQRTEQGDSAMYLCASSFHSRAYNEQFFGPGTRLTVL.

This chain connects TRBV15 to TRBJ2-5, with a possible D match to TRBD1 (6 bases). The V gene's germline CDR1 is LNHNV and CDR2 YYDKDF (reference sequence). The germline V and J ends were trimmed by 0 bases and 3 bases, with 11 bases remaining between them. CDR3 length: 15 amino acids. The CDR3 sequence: CATSRDPRGEETQYF. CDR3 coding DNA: TGTGCCACCAGCAGAGATCCCAGGGGCGAAGAGACCCAGTACTTC.

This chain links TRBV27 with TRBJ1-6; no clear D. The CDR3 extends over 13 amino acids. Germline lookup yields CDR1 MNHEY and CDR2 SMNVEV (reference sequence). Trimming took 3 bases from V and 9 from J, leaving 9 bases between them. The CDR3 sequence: CASSFSGASPLHF. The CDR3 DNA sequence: TGTGCCAGCAGTTTCTCGGGAGCTTCACCCCTCCACTTT.

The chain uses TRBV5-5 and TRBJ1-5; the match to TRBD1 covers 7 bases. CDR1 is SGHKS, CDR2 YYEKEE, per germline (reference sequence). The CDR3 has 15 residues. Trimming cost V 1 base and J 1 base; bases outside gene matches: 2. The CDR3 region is CASSLLQGSNQPQHF. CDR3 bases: TGTGCCAGCAGCTTGTTACAGGGGAGCAATCAGCCCCAGCATTTT.